The 20 T cell receptor beta chains below come from one sample, sequenced in a study of T-cell memory formation after mild COVID-19. TCRdb re-called the 5' RACE reads through MiXCR, storing one row per CDR3 protein. Counted here are approximately 170,000 distinct CDR3 sequences, about an eighth occurring once; the ten biggest clones make up approximately 3.6%. Sequencing input: PBMCs or a T cell subset sorted from them (not recorded which). These receptor sequences come from a man aged 18 to 35 who had mild COVID-19 (a few samples of this study predate the infection). Cell type and time point are not known.

This chain uses TRBV7-9 with TRBJ2-2; D might be TRBD2 (6 bases). The CDR3 runs 14 residues. Per the germline V gene, CDR1 is SEHNR and CDR2 is FQNEAQ (reference sequence). The germline V and J ends were trimmed by 2 bases and 6 bases, with 10 bases remaining between them. The CDR3 nucleotides read TGTGCCAGCAGCTTATGGGGGGACCCCGGGGAGCTGTTTTTT. Its translation is CASSLWGDPGELFF.

The chain has TRBV5-8 and TRBJ2-3; D may correspond to TRBD1 or TRBD2 (5 bases each). Germline loops: CDR1 SGHTS, CDR2 YDEGEE. The CDR3 extends over 15 amino acids. V lost 0 bases and J 1 base, leaving 9 bases between the germline ends. The CDR3 here is CASSLGWDRTDTQYF. Here the CDR3 DNA reads TGTGCCAGCAGCTTGGGGTGGGACCGCACAGATACGCAGTATTTT. Based on the CDR3 plus reference TRBV5-8 and TRBJ2-3, the full variable domain is EAGVTQSPTHLIKTRGQQATLRCSPISGHTSVYWYQQALGLGLQFLLWYDEGEERNRGNFPPRFSGRQFPNYSSELNVNALELEDSALYLCASSLGWDRTDTQYFGPGTRLTVL.

Only a few counts were recorded for this clonotype. V is TRBV24-1 and J is TRBJ2-3; a possible D gene is TRBD1 (6 bases). This CDR3 region has 15 residues. V was pared by 4 bases and J by 1 base, with 11 bases between. The germline V gene encodes CDR1 KGHDR and CDR2 SFDVKD. The CDR3 region has the DNA TGTGCCACCAGTGAGGTCAGGGGCGGCACAGATACGCAGTATTTT. Its protein is CATSEVRGGTDTQYF.

This clonotype has only a few counts. This sequence joins TRBV10-3 and TRBJ1-2; the D gene is possibly TRBD1 (6 bases). This CDR3 has 13 residues. The germline V gene encodes CDR1 ENHRY and CDR2 SYGVKD. Trimming took 10 bases from V and 8 from J, leaving 20 bases between them. As DNA, the CDR3 is TGTGCCACGCAACAGGGCCCAGGGACGGGCTACACCTTC. Its protein product is CATQQGPGTGYTF.

This chain uses TRBV4-1 with TRBJ2-1; D is undetermined. From germline, CDR1 is MGHRA and CDR2 YSYEKL. This CDR3 comprises 17 residues. V was pared by 3 bases and J by 0 bases, with 15 bases between. The CDR3 nucleotides are TGCGCCAGCAGCCACCTTACGGGTCCAAGCTCCTACAATGAGCAGTTCTTC. Translated: CASSHLTGPSSYNEQFF.

The chain has TRBV2 and TRBJ1-2, with 9 bases fitting TRBD1. V was clipped by 5 bases and J by 8 bases; unmatched bases: 12. There are 15 residues in the CDR3. Germline values: CDR1 SNHLY, CDR2 FYNNEI. The CDR3 bases are TGTGCCAGCAGTTATCTGGCGACAGGGGGATTAGGCTACACCTTC. It yields the protein CASSYLATGGLGYTF. Full variable domain (missing parts from reference TRBV2 and TRBJ1-2): EPEVTQTPSHQVTQMGQEVILRCVPISNHLYFYWYRQILGQKVEFLVSFYNNEISEKSEIFDDQFSVERPDGSNFTLKIRSTKLEDSAMYFCASSYLATGGLGYTFGSGTRLTVV.

The chain links TRBV7-2 to TRBJ2-7; D is uncertain. This CDR3 contains 13 residues. Germline CDR1 reads SGHTA; CDR2 reads FQGNSA. The V gene lost 1 base and the J gene lost 6 bases, with 10 bases spanning the gap. The CDR3 sequence is CASSLGLPTEQYF. The CDR3 nucleotides are TGTGCCAGCAGCTTAGGACTCCCGACCGAGCAGTACTTC.

The J gene is TRBJ1-2, the V gene TRBV12-3 or TRBV12-4; a possible D gene is TRBD1 (5 bases). This CDR3 region has 15 residues. Trimming cost V 8 bases and J 5 bases, with 21 bases left between them. The CDR3 reads CASGPRRGGIYGYTF. The CDR3 DNA sequence: TGTGCCAGCGGTCCCAGACGGGGGGGAATTTATGGCTACACCTTC.

This chain joins TRBV6-6 and TRBJ1-5; 7 bases agree with TRBD1. Germline V gene sequence: CDR1 MNHNY, CDR2 SVGAGI (reference sequence). CDR3 length: 17 residues. V shed 6 bases, J shed 6 bases, and the junction held 17 bases outside the gene matches. CDR3 DNA: TGTGCCAGCAGCTCTTTCACAGGGGTGTTGGGCGGTCAGCCCCAGCATTTT. The encoded protein is CASSSFTGVLGGQPQHF.

This clonotype showed up just a few times. The rearrangement links TRBV5-1 to TRBJ2-1; 7 bases fit TRBD1. This CDR3 has 15 residues. V lost 7 bases and J lost 10; bases outside the gene matches: 17. Germline values: CDR1 SGHRS, CDR2 YFSETQ. The CDR3 DNA follows: TGCGCCAGCTGCGACTCGGGACAGCAAAGAGGGGAGCAGTTCTTC. It codes for CASCDSGQQRGEQFF.

The rearrangement links TRBV29-1 to TRBJ2-7, with 8 bases that match TRBD1. Germline V gene data show CDR1 as SQVTM and CDR2 as ANQGSEA. The V and J ends lost 4 bases and 0 bases, in that order; junction bases with no gene match: 5. The CDR3 covers 14 residues. CDR3 DNA sequence: TGCAGCGTTGGTGGACAGGGAATCTCCTACGAGCAGTACTTC. Translated: CSVGGQGISYEQYF.

This clonotype was found a few times. The V and J genes are TRBV4-1 and TRBJ1-2, with D hard to call. Germline V gives CDR1 MGHRA, CDR2 YSYEKL. The CDR3 totals 16 residues. V was trimmed by 3 bases and J by 2 bases, leaving 16 bases between them. The CDR3 protein is CASSQWRSKDNYGYTF. In DNA, the CDR3 is TGCGCCAGCAGCCAGTGGAGGTCGAAGGACAACTATGGCTACACCTTC.

This clonotype was detected a few times. This rearrangement joins TRBV24-1 to TRBJ2-1; perhaps TRBD1 as D (6 bases). This CDR3 region has 12 residues. Trimming cost V 7 bases and J 9 bases, with 12 bases left between them. CDR1 KGHDR and CDR2 SFDVKD come from the germline V gene. The CDR3 sequence: CATRKNRAEQFF. The CDR3 DNA follows: TGTGCCACCAGAAAAAACAGGGCTGAGCAGTTCTTC.

A few counts support this clonotype. V usage is TRBV20-1 and J usage is TRBJ2-7; 13 bases match TRBD2. Germline loops: CDR1 DFQATT, CDR2 SNEGSKA (reference sequence). The CDR3 sequence is 16 residues long. Trimming removed 0 bases from V and 5 bases from J; junction bases left unmatched: 7. The CDR3 nucleotides are TGCAGTGCTAGAGATCCACTAGCGGGGGGGCGGAACGAGCAGTACTTC. It specifies CSARDPLAGGRNEQYF.

This clonotype was seen more than once but under ten times. The gene calls are TRBV4-3 and TRBJ2-1, with D possibly matching TRBD1 (6 bases). Germline V gives CDR1 LGHNA, CDR2 YSLEER. CDR3 length: 14 residues. Trimming shortened V by 4 bases and J by 9 bases, and 16 bases separated the two germline ends. The CDR3 DNA follows: TGCGCCAGCAGCCGCGACCGACAGGCGGCTGAGCAGTTCTTC. As protein: CASSRDRQAAEQFF.

The table lists this clonotype with a few counts. The chain recombines TRBV20-1 with TRBJ2-7; TRBD2 is a possible D gene (5 bases). V lost 3 bases, J lost 3 bases, and 15 bases lay in between. The V gene's germline CDR1 is DFQATT and CDR2 SNEGSKA (reference sequence). The CDR3 length is 14 residues. The CDR3 DNA sequence: TGCAGTGCTAGTGACGGAGGACGGGTCTACGAGCAGTACTTC. Residues: CSASDGGRVYEQYF.

This chain connects TRBV7-2 to TRBJ2-1; 10 bases line up with TRBD2. CDR3 length: 15 residues. Germline CDR1 and CDR2: SGHTA and FQGNSA. J lost 4 bases, V lost 5 bases, and 5 bases had no gene match. CDR3 bases: TGTGCCAGCAGCCCTTTAGCGGGGGGATACAATGAGCAGTTCTTC. It encodes CASSPLAGGYNEQFF.

The rearrangement joins TRBV6-2 or TRBV6-3 to TRBJ1-1; D is undetermined. The CDR3 contains 13 residues. V lost 2 bases and J lost 1, with 5 bases in between. The germline CDR1 and CDR2 sequences are MNHEY and SVGEGT. CDR3 sequence reads: CASSYPRNTEAFF. The CDR3 nucleotides are TGTGCCAGCAGTTACCCGAGGAACACTGAAGCTTTCTTT.

The chain recombines TRBV6-5 with TRBJ2-5; 9 bases are shared with TRBD1. CDR1 and CDR2 (germline): MNHEY, SVGAGI. The CDR3 sequence is 18 residues long. With V trimmed by 0 bases and J by 0 bases, 8 bases remained unmatched. CDR3 loop: CASSYSSFRQGDQETQYF. CDR3 coding DNA: TGTGCCAGCAGTTACTCGAGCTTTAGACAGGGGGACCAAGAGACCCAGTACTTC.

The J gene is TRBJ2-3, the V gene TRBV5-1; 15 bases agree with TRBD2. Germline V gene sequence: CDR1 SGHRS, CDR2 YFSETQ. Trimming took 4 bases from V and 6 from J; bases not matched to a gene: 6. This CDR3 spans 16 amino acids. For the CDR3, the DNA is TGCGCCAGCAGCCCGGGACTAGCGGGGGGTTCCGATACGCAGTATTTT. Amino acids: CASSPGLAGGSDTQYF.